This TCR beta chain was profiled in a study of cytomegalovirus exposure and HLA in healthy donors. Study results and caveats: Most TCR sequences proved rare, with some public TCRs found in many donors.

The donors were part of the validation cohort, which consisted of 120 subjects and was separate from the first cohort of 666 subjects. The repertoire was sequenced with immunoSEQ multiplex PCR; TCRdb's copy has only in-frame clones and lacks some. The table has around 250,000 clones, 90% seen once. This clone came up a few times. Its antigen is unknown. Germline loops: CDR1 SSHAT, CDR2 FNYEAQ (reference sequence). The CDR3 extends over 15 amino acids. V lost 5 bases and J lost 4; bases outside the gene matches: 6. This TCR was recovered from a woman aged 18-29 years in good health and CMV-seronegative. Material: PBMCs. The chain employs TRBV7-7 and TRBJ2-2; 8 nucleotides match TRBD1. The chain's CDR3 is CASSLQGAGTGELFF. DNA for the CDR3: TGTGCCAGCAGCCTCCAGGGGGCGGGCACCGGGGAGCTGTTTTTT.